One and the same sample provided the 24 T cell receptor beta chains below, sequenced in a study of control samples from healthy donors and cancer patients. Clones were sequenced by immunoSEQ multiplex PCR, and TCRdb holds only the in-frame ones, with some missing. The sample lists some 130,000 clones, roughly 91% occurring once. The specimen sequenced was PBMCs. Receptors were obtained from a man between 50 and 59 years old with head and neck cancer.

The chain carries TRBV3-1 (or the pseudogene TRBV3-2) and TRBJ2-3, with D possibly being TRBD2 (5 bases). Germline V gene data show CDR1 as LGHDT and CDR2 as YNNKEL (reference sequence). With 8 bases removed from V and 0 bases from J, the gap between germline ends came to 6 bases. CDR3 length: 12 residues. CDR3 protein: CASGLSTDTQYF. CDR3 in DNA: TGTGCCAGCGGACTTAGCACAGATACGCAGTATTTT.

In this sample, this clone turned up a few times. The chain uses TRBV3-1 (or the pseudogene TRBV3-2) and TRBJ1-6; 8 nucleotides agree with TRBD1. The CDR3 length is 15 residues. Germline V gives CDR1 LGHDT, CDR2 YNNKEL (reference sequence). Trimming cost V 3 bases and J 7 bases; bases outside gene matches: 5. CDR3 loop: CASSQTDRGNSPLHF. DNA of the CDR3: TGTGCCAGCAGCCAGACCGACAGGGGAAATTCACCCCTCCACTTT.

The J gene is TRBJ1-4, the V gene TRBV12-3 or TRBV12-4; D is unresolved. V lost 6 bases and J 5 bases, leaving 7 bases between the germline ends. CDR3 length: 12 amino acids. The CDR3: CASSPNNEKLFF. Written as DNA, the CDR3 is TGTGCCAGCAGCCCAAACAATGAAAAACTGTTTTTT.

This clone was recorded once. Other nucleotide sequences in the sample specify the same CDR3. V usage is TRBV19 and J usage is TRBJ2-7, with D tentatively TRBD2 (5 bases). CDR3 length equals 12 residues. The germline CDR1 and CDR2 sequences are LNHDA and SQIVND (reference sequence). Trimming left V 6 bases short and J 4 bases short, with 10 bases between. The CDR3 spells CASSGGGYEQYF. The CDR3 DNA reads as TGTGCCAGTAGCGGCGGAGGATACGAGCAGTACTTC.

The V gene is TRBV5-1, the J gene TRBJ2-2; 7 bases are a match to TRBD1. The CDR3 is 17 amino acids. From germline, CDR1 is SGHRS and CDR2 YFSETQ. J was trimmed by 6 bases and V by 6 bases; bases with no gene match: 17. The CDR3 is CASTIRDRNDLAGELFF. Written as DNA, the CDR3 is TGCGCCAGCACCATCCGGGACAGAAACGACCTAGCCGGGGAGCTGTTTTTT.

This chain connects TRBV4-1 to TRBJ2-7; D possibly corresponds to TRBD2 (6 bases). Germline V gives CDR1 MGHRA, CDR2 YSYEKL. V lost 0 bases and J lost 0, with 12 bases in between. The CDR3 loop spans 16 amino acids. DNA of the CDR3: TGCGCCAGCAGCCAAGATTGGGACTTCCCCTCCTACGAGCAGTACTTC. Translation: CASSQDWDFPSYEQYF.

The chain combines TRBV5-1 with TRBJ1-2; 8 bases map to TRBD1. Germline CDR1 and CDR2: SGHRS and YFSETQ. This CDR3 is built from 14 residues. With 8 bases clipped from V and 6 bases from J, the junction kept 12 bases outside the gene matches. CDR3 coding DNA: TGCGCCAGGCCCGCGGGACAGGCTATCGATGGCTACACCTTC. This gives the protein CARPAGQAIDGYTF.

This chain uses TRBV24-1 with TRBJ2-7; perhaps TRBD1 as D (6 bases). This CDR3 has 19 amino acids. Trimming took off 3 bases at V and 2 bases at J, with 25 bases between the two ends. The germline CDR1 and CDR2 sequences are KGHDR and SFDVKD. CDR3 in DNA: TGTGCCACCAGTGATCAAACACGCCGAGACAGGTCGCTTACCTACGAGCAGTACTTC. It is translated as CATSDQTRRDRSLTYEQYF.

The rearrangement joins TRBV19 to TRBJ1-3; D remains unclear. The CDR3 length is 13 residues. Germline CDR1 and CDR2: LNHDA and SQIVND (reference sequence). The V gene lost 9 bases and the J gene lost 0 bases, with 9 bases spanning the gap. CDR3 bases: TGTGCCAGCGGACCGGCCTCTGGAAACACCATATATTTT. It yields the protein CASGPASGNTIYF.

In DNA form, the CDR3 reads TGTGCCAGCAGTGGGGGCGCCGCCTATGGCTACACCTTC. Protein product: CASSGGAAYGYTF. The chain uses TRBV2 and TRBJ1-2, with a possible D match to TRBD1 (5 bases). The ends were cut back, 4 bases at V and 4 bases at J, with 10 bases in the middle. CDR3 size: 13 residues. CDR1 and CDR2 (germline): SNHLY, FYNNEI. Variable domain in full (rest from reference TRBV2 and TRBJ1-2): EPEVTQTPSHQVTQMGQEVILRCVPISNHLYFYWYRQILGQKVEFLVSFYNNEISEKSEIFDDQFSVERPDGSNFTLKIRSTKLEDSAMYFCASSGGAAYGYTFGSGTRLTVV.

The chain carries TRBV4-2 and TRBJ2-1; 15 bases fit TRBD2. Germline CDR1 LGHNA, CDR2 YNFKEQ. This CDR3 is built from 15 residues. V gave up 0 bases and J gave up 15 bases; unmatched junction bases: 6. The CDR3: CASSQEGTSGGYVFF. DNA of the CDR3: TGTGCCAGCAGCCAAGAGGGGACTAGCGGGGGGTATGTGTTCTTC.

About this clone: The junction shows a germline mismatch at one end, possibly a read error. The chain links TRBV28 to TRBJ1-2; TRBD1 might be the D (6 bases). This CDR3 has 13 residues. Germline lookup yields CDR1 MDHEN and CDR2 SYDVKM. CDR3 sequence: CASSLQQGPPSYF. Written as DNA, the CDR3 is TGTGCCAGCAGTTTACAACAGGGCCCACCCTCCTACTTC.

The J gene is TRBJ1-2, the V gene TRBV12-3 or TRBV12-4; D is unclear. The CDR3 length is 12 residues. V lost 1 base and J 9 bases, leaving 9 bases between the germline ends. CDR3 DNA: TGTGCCAGCAGTTTAGATCAAGCTCGCTACACCTTC. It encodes CASSLDQARYTF.

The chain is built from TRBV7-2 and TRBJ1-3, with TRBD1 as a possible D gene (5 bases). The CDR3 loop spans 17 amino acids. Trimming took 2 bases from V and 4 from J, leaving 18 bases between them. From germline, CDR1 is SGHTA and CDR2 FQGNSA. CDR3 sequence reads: CASSLPRTPGAGNTIYF. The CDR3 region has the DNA TGTGCCAGCAGCTTACCCCGGACCCCCGGGGCCGGAAACACCATATATTTT.

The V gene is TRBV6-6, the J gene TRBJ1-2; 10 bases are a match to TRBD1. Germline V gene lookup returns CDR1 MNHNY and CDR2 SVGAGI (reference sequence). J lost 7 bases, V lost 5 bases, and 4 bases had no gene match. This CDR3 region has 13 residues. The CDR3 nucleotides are TGTGCCAGCAGTGGGACAGGGGTGGGTGGCTACACCTTC. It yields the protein CASSGTGVGGYTF.

The CDR3 loop reads CASSQGQGNEKLFF. The CDR3 region has the DNA TGTGCCAGCAGCCAGGGACAGGGTAATGAAAAACTGTTTTTT. The chain is built from TRBV5-4 and TRBJ1-4; 9 bases are shared with TRBD1. This CDR3 comprises 14 residues. V lost 4 bases and J lost 4; bases outside the gene matches: 2. Germline lookup yields CDR1 SGHNT and CDR2 YYREEE (reference sequence). Looking up the rest from reference TRBV5-4 and TRBJ1-4 gives the full variable domain: ETGVTQSPTHLIKTRGQQVTLRCSSQSGHNTVSWYQQALGQGPQFIFQYYREEENGRGNFPPRFSGLQFPNYSSELNVNALELDDSALYLCASSQGQGNEKLFFGSGTQLSVL.

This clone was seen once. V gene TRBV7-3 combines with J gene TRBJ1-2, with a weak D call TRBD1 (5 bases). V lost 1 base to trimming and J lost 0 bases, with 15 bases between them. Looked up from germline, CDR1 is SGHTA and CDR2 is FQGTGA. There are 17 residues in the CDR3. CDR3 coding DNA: TGTGCCAGCAGCTTAAGGGGCAGGGAGCCTGCTAACTATGGCTACACCTTC. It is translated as CASSLRGREPANYGYTF.

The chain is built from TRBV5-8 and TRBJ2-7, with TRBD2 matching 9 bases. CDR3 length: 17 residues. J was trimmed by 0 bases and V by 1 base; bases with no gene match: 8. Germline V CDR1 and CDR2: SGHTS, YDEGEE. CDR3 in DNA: TGTGCCAGCAGCTTGATGGCTAGCGGGGAGGCCTCCTACGAGCAGTACTTC. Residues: CASSLMASGEASYEQYF. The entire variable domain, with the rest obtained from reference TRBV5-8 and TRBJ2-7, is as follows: EAGVTQSPTHLIKTRGQQATLRCSPISGHTSVYWYQQALGLGLQFLLWYDEGEERNRGNFPPRFSGRQFPNYSSELNVNALELEDSALYLCASSLMASGEASYEQYFGPGTRLTVT.

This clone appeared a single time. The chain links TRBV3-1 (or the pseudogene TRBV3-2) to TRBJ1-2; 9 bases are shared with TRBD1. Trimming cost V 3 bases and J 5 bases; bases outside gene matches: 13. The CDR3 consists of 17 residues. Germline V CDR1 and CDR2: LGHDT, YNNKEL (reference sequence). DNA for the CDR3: TGTGCCAGCAGCCAGGACCTCGACGGGACAGGGTATTATGGCTACACCTTC. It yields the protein CASSQDLDGTGYYGYTF.

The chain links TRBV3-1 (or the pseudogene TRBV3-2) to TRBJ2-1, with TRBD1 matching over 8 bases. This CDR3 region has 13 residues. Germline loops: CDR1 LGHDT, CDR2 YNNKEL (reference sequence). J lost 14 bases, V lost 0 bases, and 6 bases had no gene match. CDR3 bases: TGTGCCAGCAGCCAAGATATGCAGGGGGCTAAGTTCTTC. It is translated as CASSQDMQGAKFF.

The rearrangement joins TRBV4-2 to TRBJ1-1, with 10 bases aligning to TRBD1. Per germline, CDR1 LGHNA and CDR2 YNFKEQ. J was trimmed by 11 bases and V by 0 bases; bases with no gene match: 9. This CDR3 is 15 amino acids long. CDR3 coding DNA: TGTGCCAGCAGCCAAGAACCGGGACAGGGGAGGGAGGCTTTCTTT. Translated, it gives CASSQEPGQGREAFF.

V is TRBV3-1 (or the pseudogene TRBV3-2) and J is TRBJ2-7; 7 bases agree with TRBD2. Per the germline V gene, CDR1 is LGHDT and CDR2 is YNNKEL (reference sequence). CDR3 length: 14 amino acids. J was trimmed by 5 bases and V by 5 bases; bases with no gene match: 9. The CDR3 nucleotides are TGTGCCAGCAGCTCATATTCCGGGGGGAACGAGCAGTACTTC. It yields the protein CASSSYSGGNEQYF.

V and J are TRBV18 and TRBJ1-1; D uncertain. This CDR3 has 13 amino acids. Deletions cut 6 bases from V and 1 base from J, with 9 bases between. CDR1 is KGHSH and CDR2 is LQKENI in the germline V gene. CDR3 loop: CASSRTPNTEAFF. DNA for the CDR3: TGTGCCAGCTCGAGGACGCCGAACACTGAAGCTTTCTTT. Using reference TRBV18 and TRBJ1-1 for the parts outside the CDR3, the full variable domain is NAGVMQNPRHLVRRRGQEARLRCSPMKGHSHVYWYRQLPEEGLKFMVYLQKENIIDESGMPKERFSAEFPKEGPSILRIQQVVRGDSAAYFCASSRTPNTEAFFGQGTRLTVV.

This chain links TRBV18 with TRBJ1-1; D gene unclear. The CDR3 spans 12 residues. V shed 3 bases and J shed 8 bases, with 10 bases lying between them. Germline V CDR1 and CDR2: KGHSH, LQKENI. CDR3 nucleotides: TGTGCCAGCTCACCTTGGACTGTAGAAGCTTTCTTT. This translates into CASSPWTVEAFF. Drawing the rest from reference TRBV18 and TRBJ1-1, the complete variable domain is NAGVMQNPRHLVRRRGQEARLRCSPMKGHSHVYWYRQLPEEGLKFMVYLQKENIIDESGMPKERFSAEFPKEGPSILRIQQVVRGDSAAYFCASSPWTVEAFFGQGTRLTVV.